The 29 T cell receptor beta chains in this list originate from one sample, sequenced in a study of T cells in Graves' hyperthyroidism and ophthalmopathy. Researchers amplified the TCR beta CDR3 regions from RNA transcripts. The HTBI primer set drove a first-round RT-PCR of the TCR CDR3. TCRdb reanalysed the multiplex PCR reads using MiXCR and keeps one entry per CDR3 protein. This table has hundreds of thousands of distinct CDR3 sequences, about 14% appearing once. The material sequenced was blood. These receptors originate from a woman under 30 with Graves' hyperthyroidism.

This clonotype was seen repeatedly, ten times or more. This chain connects TRBV3-1 to TRBJ1-2; 7 bases agree with TRBD1. V shed 6 bases and J 4 bases; nucleotides not matched to a gene: 5. This CDR3 comprises 13 residues. Germline lookup yields CDR1 LGHDT and CDR2 YNNKEL (reference sequence). The CDR3 sequence: CASSPQGGYGYTF. The CDR3 nucleotides are TGTGCCAGCAGTCCCCAGGGGGGCTATGGCTACACCTTC.

At least ten counts were recorded for this clonotype. V is TRBV12-3 or TRBV12-4 and J is TRBJ1-1; TRBD1 agrees at 8 bases. Unmatched junction bases numbered 2, after V lost 5 bases and J lost 6 bases. The CDR3 has 12 residues. DNA of the CDR3: TGTGCCAGCAGTAAGGACAGGGCTGAAGCTTTCTTT. Amino acid sequence: CASSKDRAEAFF.

This sequence joins TRBV7-4 and TRBJ2-7; no clear D. The CDR3 is made up of 15 amino acids. Per germline, CDR1 SGHVT and CDR2 SQSDAQ. V gave up 4 bases and J gave up 4 bases, with 17 bases separating them. The CDR3 DNA is TGTGCCAGCAGCTCTCCCGGCGACGTAAGATACGAGCAGTACTTC. This translates into CASSSPGDVRYEQYF.

This clonotype came up many times. The CDR3 is CSASTRPDAISYEQYF. CDR3 DNA: TGCAGTGCTTCTACTAGACCAGATGCCATTTCGTACGAGCAGTACTTC. The chain recombines TRBV20-1 with TRBJ2-7, with a possible D match to TRBD2 (5 bases). This CDR3 has 16 residues. Deletions cut 5 bases from V and 4 bases from J, with 24 bases between. Germline CDR1 reads DFQATT; CDR2 reads SNEGSKA (reference sequence).

The chain employs TRBV6-1 and TRBJ2-2; 9 positions agree with TRBD2. Germline loops: CDR1 MNHNS, CDR2 SASEGT. The CDR3 runs to 15 residues. Trimming took 5 bases from V and 6 from J; bases not matched to a gene: 7. CDR3 DNA sequence: TGTGCCAGCAGTTATGAGGGACTAGCCCCCGGGGAGCTGTTTTTT. Translating it yields CASSYEGLAPGELFF.

This clonotype has a count of ten or more. The genes are TRBV6-5 and TRBJ1-1; D ambiguous. The CDR3 sequence is 16 residues long. The germline V gene has CDR1 MNHEY and CDR2 SVGAGI. The V end lost 0 bases, the J end lost 0 bases, and 11 bases lay between the germline ends. Here the CDR3 DNA reads TGTGCCAGCAGTTACTCGATGGTCAGCATGAACACTGAAGCTTTCTTT. Translation: CASSYSMVSMNTEAFF.

This clonotype appeared many times. This chain joins TRBV28 and TRBJ2-5; 8 bases align to TRBD2. The junction had 10 bases not matched to a gene; V was cut back by 3 bases and J by 4 bases. The CDR3 sequence is 16 residues long. CDR1 and CDR2 from the germline V gene are MDHEN and SYDVKM. In DNA form, the CDR3 reads TGTGCCAGCAGTTTCCCACCAGCGGGAGCAGGAGAGACCCAGTACTTC. As protein: CASSFPPAGAGETQYF.

This clonotype has just one count. CDR3 sequence: CASSPATSHVEQFF. As DNA, the CDR3 is TGTGCCAGTAGTCCCGCGACTAGTCATGTTGAGCAGTTCTTC. This chain joins TRBV19 and TRBJ2-1; D perhaps matches TRBD2 (6 bases). CDR1 and CDR2 (germline): LNHDA, SQIVND (reference sequence). CDR3 size: 14 residues. The V gene lost 5 bases and the J gene lost 9 bases, with 17 bases spanning the gap.

This clonotype was seen a few times. The V gene is TRBV29-1, the J gene TRBJ1-6; 7 nucleotides align to TRBD1. CDR1 SQVTM and CDR2 ANQGSEA come from the germline V gene. The CDR3 runs to 12 residues. The CDR3: CRAGQPKSPLHF. The CDR3 region has the DNA TGCAGAGCGGGACAGCCTAAATCACCCCTCCACTTT.

This clonotype has a handful of counts. The J gene is TRBJ1-2, the V gene TRBV16, with D unresolved. V gave up 5 bases and J gave up 5 bases, with 9 bases separating them. From germline, CDR1 is KGHSY and CDR2 FQNENV. The length of the CDR3 is 12 residues. The CDR3 reads CASSKEQYGYTF. In DNA, the CDR3 is TGTGCCAGCAGCAAGGAACAGTATGGCTACACCTTC.

This clonotype was counted many times. The genes are TRBV5-1 and TRBJ2-2; 13 nucleotides match TRBD2. The CDR3 covers 18 residues. With V trimmed by 3 bases and J by 4 bases, 9 bases remained unmatched. From germline, CDR1 is SGHRS and CDR2 YFSETQ. CDR3 protein: CASSYGLAGVGGTGELFF. In nucleotides, the CDR3 is TGCGCCAGCAGCTATGGACTAGCGGGAGTAGGGGGCACCGGGGAGCTGTTTTTT.

This clonotype was seen at least ten times. The chain employs TRBV27 and TRBJ2-1; 7 positions agree with TRBD2. The CDR3 spans 16 residues. V gave up 5 bases and J gave up 3 bases; unmatched junction bases: 10. Germline CDR1 reads MNHEY; CDR2 reads SMNVEV (reference sequence). CDR3: CASSHSLAISYNEQFF. The DNA for the CDR3 is TGTGCCAGCAGTCACTCACTAGCGATAAGCTACAATGAGCAGTTCTTC.

The CDR3 DNA sequence: TGTGCCTGGAGCCGGGCAGTTGGGGGATATATCACCGGGGAGCTGTTTTTT. This translates into CAWSRAVGGYITGELFF. This chain connects TRBV30 to TRBJ2-2, with D perhaps given as TRBD1 or TRBD2 (5 bases each). The CDR3 runs to 17 residues. Germline V gene data show CDR1 as GTSNPN and CDR2 as SVGIG (reference sequence). V gave up 3 bases and J gave up 4 bases, with 21 bases separating them.

In this sample, this clonotype turned up a few times. The chain is built from TRBV6-1 and TRBJ2-1; TRBD2 aligns across 7 bases. With 5 bases clipped from V and 7 bases from J, the junction kept 11 bases outside the gene matches. The CDR3 is 15 amino acids. The germline V gene encodes CDR1 MNHNS and CDR2 SASEGT. CDR3 region: CASSYIGLAANEQFF. The DNA for the CDR3 is TGTGCCAGCAGTTATATCGGGCTAGCGGCAAATGAGCAGTTCTTC.

This clonotype was observed a handful of times. The chain employs TRBV6-2 or TRBV6-3 and TRBJ1-5; D may be TRBD1 (6 bases). Trimming cost V 2 bases and J 1 base, with 18 bases left between them. This CDR3 contains 18 residues. Looked up from germline, CDR1 is MNHEY and CDR2 is SVGEGT. The DNA of the CDR3 is TGTGCCAGCAGTTACGCGTCGGGGGGCCTAGCGAGCAATCAGCCCCAGCATTTT. Translated, it gives CASSYASGGLASNQPQHF.

At least ten counts were recorded for this clonotype. The chain couples TRBV2 to TRBJ2-1, with D tentatively TRBD2 (7 bases). CDR1 and CDR2 (germline): SNHLY, FYNNEI. The V end lost 8 bases, the J end lost 5 bases, and 16 bases lay between the germline ends. The CDR3 consists of 14 residues. This chain's CDR3 is CASGGASGHNEQFF. The CDR3 nucleotides read TGTGCCAGCGGGGGGGCTAGCGGACACAATGAGCAGTTCTTC.

This clonotype has only a few counts. This chain uses TRBV25-1 with TRBJ2-1, with 14 bases that match TRBD2. The J segment lost 8 bases and the V segment lost 6 bases, leaving 6 bases of the junction unmatched. Germline loops: CDR1 MGHDK, CDR2 SYGVNS. The CDR3 totals 15 residues. CDR3: CASRKGLAGVHEQFF. CDR3 nucleotide sequence: TGTGCCAGCAGAAAGGGACTAGCGGGAGTACATGAGCAGTTCTTC.

The rearrangement links TRBV3-1 to TRBJ1-1; D uncertain. Germline CDR1 and CDR2: LGHDT and YNNKEL (reference sequence). The CDR3 sequence is 13 residues long. Between the trimmed V and J ends, which lost 6 bases and 0 bases, there was a span of 8 bases. This CDR3 reads CASRRSMNTEAFF. The CDR3 DNA is TGTGCCAGCAGGCGTTCTATGAACACTGAAGCTTTCTTT. Combining the CDR3 with reference TRBV3-1 and TRBJ1-1 gives the whole variable domain DTAVSQTPKYLVTQMGNDKSIKCEQNLGHDTMYWYKQDSKKFLKIMFSYNNKELIINETVPNRFSPKSPDKAHLNLHINSLELGDSAVYFCASRRSMNTEAFFGQGTRLTVV.

This clonotype has more than one count but fewer than ten. The chain joins TRBV18 to TRBJ2-5, with D unclear. CDR3 length: 14 residues. V lost 3 bases, J lost 1 base, and 9 bases lay in between. Per the germline V gene, CDR1 is KGHSH and CDR2 is LQKENI. The CDR3 region is CASSPASTQETQYF. DNA for the CDR3: TGTGCCAGCTCACCCGCAAGCACCCAAGAGACCCAGTACTTC.

This chain links TRBV7-9 with TRBJ2-1; D perhaps matches TRBD1 (6 bases). V was trimmed by 4 bases and J by 7 bases, leaving 11 bases between them. The germline CDR1 and CDR2 sequences are SEHNR and FQNEAQ (reference sequence). The CDR3 runs to 13 residues. Here the CDR3 reads CASSWDIRNEQFF. DNA for the CDR3: TGTGCCAGCAGCTGGGACATAAGGAATGAGCAGTTCTTC.

The chain carries TRBV6-1 and TRBJ1-3, with 11 bases matching TRBD1. Trimming at V came to 6 bases and at J to 4 bases, leaving 8 bases not matched to a gene. This CDR3 has 16 residues. Germline V gene sequence: CDR1 MNHNS, CDR2 SASEGT. The CDR3 DNA follows: TGTGCCAGCAGGACCGCCGGGACAGGGGGGGGAAACACCATATATTTT. This codes for CASRTAGTGGGNTIYF.

This clonotype was found many times. The V call is TRBV20-1, the J call TRBJ1-1; D gene unclear. The CDR3 has 12 residues. With 2 bases removed from V and 7 bases from J, the gap between germline ends came to 11 bases. Per the germline V gene, CDR1 is DFQATT and CDR2 is SNEGSKA (reference sequence). The CDR3 loop is CSARIPQLEAFF. As DNA, the CDR3 is TGCAGTGCTAGAATTCCTCAACTTGAAGCTTTCTTT.

V gene TRBV6-6 combines with J gene TRBJ2-7; possibly TRBD1 for D (5 bases). The CDR3 spans 16 residues. V was cut by 1 base and J by 3 bases, with 16 bases left in between. The germline CDR1 and CDR2 sequences are MNHNY and SVGAGI (reference sequence). As DNA, the CDR3 is TGTGCCAGCAGTTACTGGATCCCGACAGCCGACTACGAGCAGTACTTC. Its protein product is CASSYWIPTADYEQYF.

This clonotype showed up many times. The rearrangement joins TRBV30 to TRBJ1-5, with D possibly TRBD1 on 6 matching bases. Germline V gene data show CDR1 as GTSNPN and CDR2 as SVGIG (reference sequence). Trimming took 3 bases from V and 1 from J, leaving 7 bases between them. This CDR3 region has 13 residues. The CDR3 loop is CAWSGQSNQPQHF. The CDR3 nucleotides read TGTGCCTGGAGCGGACAGAGCAATCAGCCCCAGCATTTT.

This clonotype was observed at least ten times. The CDR3 DNA reads TGTGCCAGCAAGACAGGGACTGCGTCCTACGAGCAGTACTTC. It encodes CASKTGTASYEQYF. The rearrangement uses TRBV2 and TRBJ2-7; TRBD1 might be the D (7 bases). Trimming stripped 7 bases from V and 1 base from J, with 14 bases between. Germline V gene sequence: CDR1 SNHLY, CDR2 FYNNEI. The CDR3 is 14 residues long.

This clonotype occurred many times. J is TRBJ1-5 and V is TRBV15; weak D call: TRBD1 (6 bases). From germline, CDR1 is LNHNV and CDR2 YYDKDF (reference sequence). This CDR3 is built from 13 residues. Trimming cost V 5 bases and J 2 bases, with 7 bases left between them. CDR3 sequence: CATSRQGNQPQHF. The CDR3 nucleotides read TGTGCCACCAGCCGACAGGGCAATCAGCCCCAGCATTTT.

In this sample, this clonotype turned up many times. This rearrangement joins TRBV7-2 to TRBJ2-2; 12 bases match TRBD1. V was pared by 5 bases and J by 6 bases, with 7 bases of the junction left unmatched. CDR3 size: 16 residues. The germline V gene encodes CDR1 SGHTA and CDR2 FQGNSA. Written as DNA, the CDR3 is TGTGCCAGCAGCAAAGGGGGACAGGGGGCCGCCGGGGAGCTGTTTTTT. Its protein is CASSKGGQGAAGELFF. The full variable domain, rest sourced from reference TRBV7-2 and TRBJ2-2, is GAGVSQSPSNKVTEKGKDVELRCDPISGHTALYWYRQSLGQGLEFLIYFQGNSAPDKSGLPSDRFSAERTGGSVSTLTIQRTQQEDSAVYLCASSKGGQGAAGELFFGEGSRLTVL.

This clonotype was counted many times. This chain uses TRBV12-3 or TRBV12-4 with TRBJ2-5; 10 bases map to TRBD2. V trimming: 3 bases; J trimming: 2 bases; junction bases outside the gene matches: 6. There are 16 residues in the CDR3. The CDR3 nucleotides read TGTGCCAGCAGTTTTCCCCTAGCGGGAGCACAAGAGACCCAGTACTTC. Translated, it gives CASSFPLAGAQETQYF.

The J gene is TRBJ1-6, the V gene TRBV28; tentative D call: TRBD1 (6 bases). V lost 6 bases, J lost 7 bases, and 16 bases lay in between. The CDR3 covers 15 residues. Germline loops: CDR1 MDHEN, CDR2 SYDVKM. For the CDR3, the DNA is TGTGCCAGCAGCCGCCTGGGGGCAGCAAATTCACCCCTCCACTTT. The encoded protein is CASSRLGAANSPLHF.